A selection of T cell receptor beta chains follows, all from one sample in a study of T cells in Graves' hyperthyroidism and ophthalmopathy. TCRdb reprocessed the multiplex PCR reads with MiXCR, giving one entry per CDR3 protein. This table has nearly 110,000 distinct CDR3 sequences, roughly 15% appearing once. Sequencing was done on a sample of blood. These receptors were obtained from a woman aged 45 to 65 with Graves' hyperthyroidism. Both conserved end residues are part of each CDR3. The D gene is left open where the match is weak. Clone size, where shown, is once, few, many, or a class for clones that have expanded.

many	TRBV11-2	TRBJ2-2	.	.	CASSRQNSPGSCFF
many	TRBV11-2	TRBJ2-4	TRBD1	TGTGCCAGCAGCAGAGGGGGCCTAGGGGATTCCAAAAACATTCAGTACTTC	CASSRGGLGDSKNIQYF
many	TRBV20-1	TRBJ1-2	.	TGCAGTGCTAGAGGGCGAAGTCGGGGCGGCTACTATGGCTACACCTTC	CSARGRSRGGYYGYTF
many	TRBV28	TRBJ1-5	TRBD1	TGTGCCAGCAGCCGGACAGGGGCAACTCAGCCCCAGCATTTT	CASSRTGATQPQHF
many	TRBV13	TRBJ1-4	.	TGTGCCAGCAGCGAAGAACCGGGAGAAAAACTGTTTTTT	CASSEEPGEKLFF
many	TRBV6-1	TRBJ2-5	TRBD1	TGTGCCAGCAGGCCCGGACAGGGAATGTACCAAGAGACCCAGTACTTC	CASRPGQGMYQETQYF
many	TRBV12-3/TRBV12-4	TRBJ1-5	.	TGTGCCAGCAGTGCAGGAAATAGCAATCAGCCCCAGCATTTT	CASSAGNSNQPQHF
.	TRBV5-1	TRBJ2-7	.	TGCGCCAGCAGCTCAACAGGGATTCAGGAGCAGTACTTC	CASSSTGIQEQYF
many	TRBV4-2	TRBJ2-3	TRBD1	TGTGCCAGCAGCCAAGATAGAACAGGGGTAGATACGCAGTATTTT	CASSQDRTGVDTQYF
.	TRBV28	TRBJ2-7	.	TGTGCCAGCAGTCGACCCGGGACACCTCTCTACGAGCAGTACTTC	CASSRPGTPLYEQYF
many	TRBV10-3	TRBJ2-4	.	TGTGCCATCAGTGAGGACAGGGAGGACATTCAGTACTTC	CAISEDREDIQYF
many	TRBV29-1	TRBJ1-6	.	TGCAGCGTTGCGGACCAGGGATCCCTCCACTTT	CSVADQGSLHF
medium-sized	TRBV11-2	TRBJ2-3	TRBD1	TGTGCCAGCAGCCAGACCGGGACAGCCACAGATACGCAGTATTTT	CASSQTGTATDTQYF
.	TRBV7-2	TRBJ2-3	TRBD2	TGTGCCAGCAGCTTCGTTGCGGGGACTAGTGATACGCAGTATTTT	CASSFVAGTSDTQYF
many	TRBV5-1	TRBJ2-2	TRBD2	TGCGCCAGCAGCTTGGCGGGACTAGAGGGGGAGCTGTTTTTT	CASSLAGLEGELFF
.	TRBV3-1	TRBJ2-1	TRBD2	TGTGCCAGCAGCCAAACAGCGGGAGTTGGAAATGAGCAGTTCTTC	CASSQTAGVGNEQFF
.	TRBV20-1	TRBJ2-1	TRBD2	TGCAGTGCCACCACTAGCGGGAGGGCCATAAATGAGCAGTTCTTC	CSATTSGRAINEQFF
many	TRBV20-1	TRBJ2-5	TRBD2	TGCAGCTTCACCCTAGCGGGAGAAGAGACCCAGTACTTC	CSFTLAGEETQYF
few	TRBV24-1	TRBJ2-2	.	TGTGCCACCAGTTCCGGGAAGAACACCGGGGAGCTGTTTTTT	CATSSGKNTGELFF
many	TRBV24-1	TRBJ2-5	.	TGTGCCACCAGTGAGGGAGAGACCCAGTACTTC	CATSEGETQYF
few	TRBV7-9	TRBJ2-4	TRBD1	TGTGCCAGCAACACGCGACAGGGGGCAAACATTCAGTACTTC	CASNTRQGANIQYF
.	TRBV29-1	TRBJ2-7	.	TGCAGCGTTGAAGACCCGGTTGGTTACGAGCAGTACTTC	CSVEDPVGYEQYF
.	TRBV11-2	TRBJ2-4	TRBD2	TGTGCCAGCAGCCCCAGCGGGAGATGGAACATTCAGTACTTC	CASSPSGRWNIQYF
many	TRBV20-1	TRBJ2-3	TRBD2	TGCAGTGCTAGTACGAGGCTAGGGGCGGGAGGCACAGATACGCAGTATTTT	CSASTRLGAGGTDTQYF
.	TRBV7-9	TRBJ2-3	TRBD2	TGTGCCAGCAGCTTAGGAATAGCGGGAGGGTCCACAGATACGCAGTATTTT	CASSLGIAGGSTDTQYF
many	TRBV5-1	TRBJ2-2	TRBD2	TGCGCCAGCAGCTTGATTGCGGGAGCGGACGGGGAGCTGTTTTTT	CASSLIAGADGELFF
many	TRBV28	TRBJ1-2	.	TGTGCCAGCAGTCCGCGGCGGGATCGTCCCTTTGGAAACTATGGCTACACCTTC	CASSPRRDRPFGNYGYTF
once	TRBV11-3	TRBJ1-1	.	TGTGCCAGCAGCTTAGACGCAGGGAAAGCTTTCTTT	CASSLDAGKAFF
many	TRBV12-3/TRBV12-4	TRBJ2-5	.	TGTGCCAGCAGTTTTAGGGGATCAGAGACCCAGTACTTC	CASSFRGSETQYF
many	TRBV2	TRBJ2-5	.	TGTGCCAGCAGTGGAGACTATCAGGAGACCCAGTACTTC	CASSGDYQETQYF
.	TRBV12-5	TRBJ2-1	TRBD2	TGTGCTAGTGGTTTGGGCGGACTAGCGGCTTACAATGAGCAGTTCTTC	CASGLGGLAAYNEQFF
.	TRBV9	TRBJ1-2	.	TGTGCCAGCAGCGTTTCCCTCAGGAACTATGGCTACACCTTC	CASSVSLRNYGYTF